These 14 T cell receptor beta chains share one sample of origin, sequenced in a study of blood T cell repertoires in COVID-19. Sequencing used immunoSEQ multiplex PCR; TCRdb keeps in-frame clones, though not all of them. The data show about 280,000 clones, 85% seen once. Input material: PBMCs or T cells enriched from blood (not recorded which). These receptors all stem from a woman aged 45-65 years who had recovered from COVID-19.

The V and J genes are TRBV9 and TRBJ2-5; 8 bases map to TRBD2. Germline CDR1 is SGDLS and CDR2 is YYNGEE. Trimming at V came to 3 bases and at J to 1 base, leaving 8 bases not matched to a gene. The CDR3 is 16 residues long. The CDR3 region has the DNA TGTGCCAGCAGCGCTCTCCCGGGGGGGGGCCAAGAGACCCAGTACTTC. It encodes CASSALPGGGQETQYF. Together with reference TRBV9 and TRBJ2-5, the CDR3 gives the full variable domain: DSGVTQTPKHLITATGQRVTLRCSPRSGDLSVYWYQQSLDQGLQFLIQYYNGEERAKGNILERFSAQQFPDLHSELNLSSLELGDSALYFCASSALPGGGQETQYFGPGTRLLVL.

The rearrangement links TRBV10-1 to TRBJ1-1; D is unresolved. V dropped 6 bases and J dropped 0 bases, with 8 bases sitting between them. Looked up from germline, CDR1 is WNHNN and CDR2 is SYGVQD (reference sequence). The CDR3 contains 13 residues. CDR3 DNA: TGCGCCAGCAGGCGATCCTTGAACACTGAAGCTTTCTTT. It codes for CASRRSLNTEAFF.

The V and J genes are TRBV7-6 and TRBJ2-1; 8 bases map to TRBD2. In germline, CDR1 is SGHVS, CDR2 FNYEAQ. The CDR3 sequence is 18 residues long. After removal of 3 bases from V and 4 bases from J, the junction contained 14 bases not matched to a gene. The CDR3 here is CASSLDRGLVSGYNEQFF. Here the CDR3 DNA reads TGTGCCAGCAGCTTGGACCGGGGACTAGTTAGCGGGTACAATGAGCAGTTCTTC.

This chain links TRBV4-1 with TRBJ2-7; weak D call: TRBD2 (6 bases). Germline loops: CDR1 MGHRA, CDR2 YSYEKL. The CDR3 has 14 amino acids. The germline V and J ends were trimmed by 1 base and 4 bases, with 11 bases remaining between them. The CDR3 coding sequence is TGCGCCAGCAGCCAAGTGAGGCGGGGTTACGAGCAGTACTTC. Translating gives CASSQVRRGYEQYF.

The V and J genes are TRBV28 and TRBJ1-2; 10 nucleotides align to TRBD1. V lost 3 bases to trimming and J lost 2 bases; unmatched junction nucleotides: 6. There are 16 residues in the CDR3. Germline assignment: CDR1 MDHEN and CDR2 SYDVKM. CDR3 residues: CASSLGGTGANYGYTF. The CDR3 nucleotides read TGTGCCAGCAGTTTGGGGGGGACAGGGGCGAACTATGGCTACACCTTC.

The V gene is TRBV9, the J gene TRBJ2-7, with 7 bases fitting TRBD2. Germline assignment: CDR1 SGDLS and CDR2 YYNGEE. This CDR3 is 15 amino acids long. V trimming: 2 bases; J trimming: 1 base; junction bases outside the gene matches: 6. The CDR3 DNA reads TGTGCCAGCAGCGTGGGAGGGGACCTTTCCTACGAGCAGTACTTC. This translates into CASSVGGDLSYEQYF.

J is TRBJ1-1 and V is TRBV11-2, with D uncertain. The V gene lost 0 bases and the J gene lost 0 bases, with 8 bases spanning the gap. Germline-derived CDR1 and CDR2 are SGHAT and FQNNGV. The CDR3 contains 15 residues. The CDR3 here is CASSLDLAVNTEAFF. The CDR3 DNA follows: TGTGCCAGCAGCTTAGATCTAGCAGTGAACACTGAAGCTTTCTTT.

J is TRBJ2-1 and V is TRBV5-6, with 8 bases fitting TRBD1. J gave up 7 bases and V 1 base, and 10 bases lay outside the gene matches. The CDR3 spans 16 residues. The germline V gene encodes CDR1 SGHDT and CDR2 YYEEEE. DNA of the CDR3: TGTGCCAGCAGCTTGTACGGGACAGGTTCACTGAATGAGCAGTTCTTC. Protein product: CASSLYGTGSLNEQFF.

This clone came up once. The chain couples TRBV4-2 to TRBJ1-4; possible D gene TRBD1, 5 bases. V was pared by 3 bases and J by 8 bases, with 16 bases between. Germline lookup yields CDR1 LGHNA and CDR2 YNFKEQ. The CDR3 is 15 amino acids. CDR3 nucleotide sequence: TGTGCCAGCAGCCAGGGGGAGGGGTCGGGAGAAAAACTGTTTTTT. It codes for CASSQGEGSGEKLFF.

The J gene is TRBJ1-6, the V gene TRBV7-9; D is unclear. Between the trimmed V and J ends, which lost 2 bases and 7 bases, there was a span of 9 bases. The CDR3 totals 14 residues. Per germline, CDR1 SEHNR and CDR2 FQNEAQ (reference sequence). CDR3 in amino acids: CASSLKTGNSPLHF. For the CDR3, the DNA is TGTGCCAGCAGCTTAAAGACGGGAAATTCACCCCTCCACTTT.

The V gene is TRBV9, the J gene TRBJ1-3; D remains unclear. The CDR3 is 15 amino acids. The V end lost 4 bases, the J end lost 0 bases, and 11 bases lay between the germline ends. Germline values: CDR1 SGDLS, CDR2 YYNGEE. The CDR3 reads CASSPRQFSGNTIYF. The CDR3 coding sequence is TGTGCCAGCAGCCCCCGACAATTCTCTGGAAACACCATATATTTT. The whole variable domain, remainder taken from reference TRBV9 and TRBJ1-3, is DSGVTQTPKHLITATGQRVTLRCSPRSGDLSVYWYQQSLDQGLQFLIQYYNGEERAKGNILERFSAQQFPDLHSELNLSSLELGDSALYFCASSPRQFSGNTIYFGEGSWLTVV.

The V and J genes are TRBV6-5 and TRBJ2-1; 10 positions match TRBD2. The germline CDR1 and CDR2 sequences are MNHEY and SVGAGI. CDR3 length equals 14 residues. Trimming cost V 7 bases and J 4 bases; bases outside gene matches: 4. CDR3 residues: CASKPSGGYNEQFF. The CDR3 DNA reads TGTGCCAGCAAACCTAGCGGGGGTTACAATGAGCAGTTCTTC.

This clone was observed a single time. Here the CDR3 reads CASSSGPGQLNEQYF. The CDR3 DNA is TGTGCCAGCAGCTCGGGGCCGGGACAGTTGAACGAGCAGTACTTC. The chain couples TRBV5-6 to TRBJ2-7; 7 bases line up with TRBD1. V lost 3 bases, J lost 5 bases, and 11 bases stayed unmatched. Germline V gene sequence: CDR1 SGHDT, CDR2 YYEEEE. This CDR3 is 15 amino acids long.

This rearrangement joins TRBV6-5 to TRBJ1-2; 8 bases line up with TRBD1. V dropped 0 bases and J dropped 3; count of bases not matched to a gene: 3. Germline V gene lookup returns CDR1 MNHEY and CDR2 SVGAGI. CDR3 length: 15 residues. CDR3 DNA: TGTGCCAGCAGTTACTCTCAGGGGGCTTACTATGGCTACACCTTC. This sequence encodes CASSYSQGAYYGYTF.